These 18 T cell receptor delta chains originate from one sample sequenced in a study of Vδ1+ human thymocytes. Study-level findings and limits: Highly polyclonal TRG and TRD repertoires with Gaussian CDR3 length distributions appeared in thymus.

These TCRs are of unknown antigen specificity. Extracted RNA was reverse transcribed into cDNA. The CDR3 regions were amplified by multiplex PCR from V-gene primers to a constant-region primer. TCRdb applied CATT to the multiplex PCR reads for clone calling. The table includes about 55,000 delta-chain clones, about 15% detected once. The sequencing input was Vdelta1+ gamma-delta thymocytes from the thymus. Documented subset: FACS-sorted CD3+ TCRalphabeta- TCRVdelta1+ TCRVdelta2- thymocytes. Receptors were obtained from a boy under two years old who had congenital heart surgery.

The J gene is TRDJ1, the V gene TRDV1; 10 bases agree with TRDD3. Germline V gives CDR1 TSWWSYY, CDR2 QGS. The CDR3 length is 16 residues. V dropped 1 base and J dropped 5; count of bases not matched to a gene: 7. The CDR3 protein is CALGERRTGGLDKLIF. The CDR3 DNA reads as TGTGCTCTTGGGGAACGGCGTACTGGGGGATTAGATAAACTCATCTTT.

This sequence joins TRDV1 and TRDJ1; perhaps D is TRDD2 or TRDD3 (5 bases each). The CDR3 spans 21 residues. Germline V gene lookup returns CDR1 TSWWSYY and CDR2 QGS. Trimming took 2 bases from V and 0 from J, leaving 28 bases between them. The CDR3 region has the DNA TGTGCTCTTGGGGAAGATCCTCCTAATTCTTTACTGGTGACCCACACCGATAAACTCATCTTT. Protein: CALGEDPPNSLLVTHTDKLIF.

V usage is TRDV1 and J usage is TRDJ1; D is undetermined. Per the germline V gene, CDR1 is TSWWSYY and CDR2 is QGS. The CDR3 loop spans 15 amino acids. V gave up 4 bases and J gave up 0 bases, with 12 bases separating them. Here the CDR3 DNA reads TGTGCTCTTGGGGGAGGCCGTTTATACACCGATAAACTCATCTTT. Amino acids: CALGGGRLYTDKLIF.

V usage is TRDV1 and J usage is TRDJ1, with 9 bases aligning to TRDD3. Germline assignment: CDR1 TSWWSYY and CDR2 QGS. CDR3 length: 18 residues. The trim removed 3 bases at V and 4 bases at J, leaving 15 bases unmatched. As DNA, the CDR3 is TGTGCTCTTGGGGACCTCGTCCCAAGGGGGATACCCAACGATAAACTCATCTTT. Protein sequence: CALGDLVPRGIPNDKLIF.

The chain links TRDV1 to TRDJ1; tentatively, D is TRDD2 (5 bases). The V and J ends lost 0 bases and 5 bases respectively, with 25 bases between them. The CDR3 has 19 residues. Germline V gives CDR1 TSWWSYY, CDR2 QGS. The CDR3 sequence: CALGELSPLPSTIADKLIF. CDR3 coding DNA: TGTGCTCTTGGGGAACTTTCCCCACTTCCCTCGACCATCGCGGATAAACTCATCTTT.

This clone was seen more than once but under ten times. The V gene is TRDV1, the J gene TRDJ1; maybe TRDD3 (5 bases). In germline, CDR1 is TSWWSYY, CDR2 QGS. Trimming cost V 2 bases and J 0 bases, with 19 bases left between them. The CDR3 consists of 18 residues. The CDR3 spells CALGEGIGGAEYTDKLIF. The CDR3 nucleotides are TGTGCTCTTGGGGAAGGAATCGGGGGGGCTGAGTACACCGATAAACTCATCTTT.

This clone showed up just a few times. This chain links TRDV1 with TRDJ1; D perhaps matches TRDD3 (6 bases). The V end was cut by 4 bases, the J end by 1 base, with 34 bases between. The CDR3 consists of 22 residues. CDR1 TSWWSYY and CDR2 QGS come from the germline V gene. CDR3 DNA: TGTGCTCTTGGGGCCTTCGAAATTACCTATCGTACTGGGCGACGAACCACCGATAAACTCATCTTT. It translates to CALGAFEITYRTGRRTTDKLIF.

This clone was counted a few times. This chain uses TRDV1 with TRDJ1; D unresolved. Germline assignment: CDR1 TSWWSYY and CDR2 QGS. Deletions cut 2 bases from V and 7 bases from J, with 17 bases between. The CDR3 loop spans 15 amino acids. The CDR3 here is CALGEFQLGPCKLIF. The CDR3 region has the DNA TGTGCTCTTGGGGAATTTCAACTCGGTCCCTGTAAACTCATCTTT.

The V call is TRDV1, the J call TRDJ1; D call uncertain. The germline V gene has CDR1 TSWWSYY and CDR2 QGS. V gave up 4 bases and J gave up 0 bases, with 18 bases separating them. The CDR3 sequence is 17 residues long. CDR3 coding DNA: TGTGCTCTTGGGGCCACGTGGAGCTGTGAGGACACCGATAAACTCATCTTT. Its translation is CALGATWSCEDTDKLIF.

The gene calls are TRDV1 and TRDJ1; 12 bases align to TRDD3. V gave up 0 bases and J gave up 2 bases; unmatched junction bases: 34. CDR3 length: 27 residues. CDR1 and CDR2 (germline): TSWWSYY, QGS. CDR3 nucleotides: TGTGCTCTTGGGGAACTAGCTCCACTTCTCTGGGGGATACGGTACTTACTTCCGACGGCTTCTACCGATAAACTCATCTTT. Translating it yields CALGELAPLLWGIRYLLPTASTDKLIF.

The rearrangement uses TRDV1 and TRDJ1; D is uncertain. The CDR3 totals 16 residues. CDR1 TSWWSYY and CDR2 QGS come from the germline V gene. V lost 5 bases, J lost 0 bases, and 16 bases lay in between. In nucleotides, the CDR3 is TGTGCTCTTGGGACTCTCGGGGTCCCGTACACCGATAAACTCATCTTT. Translation gives CALGTLGVPYTDKLIF.

This clone showed up just a few times. The V gene is TRDV1, the J gene TRDJ1, with D perhaps assigned TRDD2 or TRDD3 (6 bases each). Trimming took off 4 bases at V and 3 bases at J, with 33 bases between the two ends. The CDR3 totals 21 residues. The germline V gene encodes CDR1 TSWWSYY and CDR2 QGS. Written as DNA, the CDR3 is TGTGCTCTTGGGGTAGGCCCCCCGGCCTTCCGCGGTATTGGGGGGGCCGATAAACTCATCTTT. Translated, it gives CALGVGPPAFRGIGGADKLIF.

Regarding this clone: A much larger clone lies a single base off, so this may be a read error. This same CDR3 is encoded by further DNA sequences in the sample. The chain has TRDV2 and TRDJ1; D is unresolved. Trimming shortened V by 5 bases and J by 0 bases, and 12 bases separated the two germline ends. Germline lookup yields CDR1 GEAIGNYY and CDR2 EKD. This CDR3 contains 14 residues. Here the CDR3 reads CACAGRTYTDKLIF. CDR3 sequence (DNA): TGTGCCTGTGCTGGACGTACGTACACCGATAAACTCATCTTT.

This clone was found a few times. The rearrangement links TRDV1 to TRDJ1; D unclear. The CDR3 sequence is 16 residues long. The germline gives CDR1 TSWWSYY, CDR2 QGS. Trimming took 2 bases from V and 0 from J, leaving 13 bases between them. CDR3 in amino acids: CALGECLGRNTDKLIF. The CDR3 DNA is TGTGCTCTTGGGGAATGCTTAGGCAGGAACACCGATAAACTCATCTTT.

V usage is TRDV1 and J usage is TRDJ1; TRDD3 agrees at 9 bases. CDR3 length: 17 residues. Germline V CDR1 and CDR2: TSWWSYY, QGS. The V segment lost 2 bases and the J segment 10 bases; nucleotides outside the gene matches: 17. This CDR3 reads CALGEIPLWGYAGVLIF. In nucleotides, the CDR3 is TGTGCTCTTGGGGAAATCCCATTGTGGGGATACGCCGGAGTACTCATCTTT.

V is TRDV1 and J is TRDJ1; D is uncertain. The V gene's germline CDR1 is TSWWSYY and CDR2 QGS. The CDR3 sequence is 18 residues long. V lost 5 bases and J lost 0, with 22 bases in between. The CDR3 loop reads CALGSCVGGGRYTDKLIF. CDR3 in DNA: TGTGCTCTTGGGTCGTGTGTAGGAGGTGGGAGATACACCGATAAACTCATCTTT.

This sequence joins TRDV1 and TRDJ1, with TRDD2 matching 7 bases. CDR1 and CDR2 from the germline V gene are TSWWSYY and QGS. CDR3 length equals 22 residues. The V and J ends lost 2 bases and 5 bases, in that order; junction bases with no gene match: 29. The CDR3 protein is CALGERVSYPRSDGRVWDKLIF. The CDR3 bases are TGTGCTCTTGGGGAAAGAGTTTCCTACCCTCGGTCGGACGGTCGGGTGTGGGATAAACTCATCTTT.

This chain joins TRDV1 and TRDJ1; 11 nucleotides align to TRDD3. V lost 0 bases and J lost 0; bases outside the gene matches: 27. Germline V gives CDR1 TSWWSYY, CDR2 QGS. The CDR3 covers 25 residues. CDR3 amino acids: CALGELGSSYGGGYAVPPYTDKLIF. The CDR3 DNA sequence: TGTGCTCTTGGGGAACTGGGATCTTCCTACGGTGGGGGATACGCAGTTCCCCCTTACACCGATAAACTCATCTTT.